This entry features one T cell receptor beta chain sequence. Antigen: not known. Germline values: CDR1 SGHNT, CDR2 YYREEE (reference sequence). Trimming left V 4 bases short and J 4 bases short, with 11 bases between. The CDR3 spans 13 residues. The data derive from a study of beta chain features in type 1 diabetes. Turning to the study itself: Analysis included over 100,000,000 sorted cells drawn from all samples.

Overall study results and limits: Small HLA sub-analyses could not settle whether HLA shapes TCRB rearrangement. Moderate yet significant TCRB CDR3 shortening was seen in Type 1 diabetes patients in all four CD4+ subsets. Equally in patients and controls, PCR might preferentially amplify shorter templates.

The study reverse transcribed the entire isolated RNA, so it sequenced expressed TCRB transcripts. Sequencing was performed with immunoSEQ multiplex PCR; in TCRdb, only in-frame clones are kept and a portion is missing. This sample has about 340,000 clones, with approximately 13% found just once. Sorting produced populations that all topped 95% purity. The source of this sequence is a woman aged 18-29 years with type 1 diabetes. The chain links TRBV5-4 to TRBJ1-2; TRBD1 is a possible D gene (6 bases). Sequencing was carried out using naive CD4+ T cells from blood. The CDR3 DNA reads TGTGCCAGCAGCCTTCGGACAGCCTATGGCTACACCTTC. Protein: CASSLRTAYGYTF.